The subject of this entry is one T cell receptor (beta chain). Its recognized antigen is unknown. No base quality values were provided; no much bigger clone lies one nucleotide off. The data originate from a study of blood T cell repertoires in COVID-19 (TCRdb year 2020). Background on the whole study: Collaborator samples came from the United States, Italy and Spain and covered acute and convalescent phases of COVID-19. Where available, HLA class I and class II types were taken from metadata supplied by the sample provider and were not determined by assay-based typing. Samples came from the ongoing ImmuneRACE study (first 160 participants) plus 1,254 subjects from 6 global collaborators. Nearly every sample came with metadata listing a de-identified subject ID, COVID-19 status, age in years and sex. The repertoires were made available in a free public database intended to serve as a resource for research on the immune response to SARS-CoV-2. The prospective study material was composed of cDNA or gDNA derived from T cells, B-cell-depleted T cells, or PBMCs. The dataset comprised deeply sampled blood TCRbeta repertoires from subjects exposed to, actively infected with, or recovered from COVID-19.

Samples from volunteer blood donors who had recovered from COVID-19 were contributed by a second Seattle source. Each collaborating institution followed its own protocols to collect whole blood in K2EDTA tubes. For TCRbeta analysis, collaborators shipped samples as frozen whole blood, isolated PBMCs, or DNA extracted from either of those sample types. The full study reports these points: How much clinical and demographic metadata was included differed by source and by participant, and the metadata was provided uncurated.

The V end gives up 4 bases and the J end 2 bases, leaving 5 bases in the junction not matched to a gene. CDR1 and CDR2, looked up from the germline V gene, are SGHRS and YFSETQ. From cysteine to phenylalanine, the CDR3 is 14 amino acids long. Just the 42-base CDR3 DNA is kept, in frame starting at base 1. TCRbeta CDR3 regions were amplified from genomic DNA by means of the immunoSEQ Assay, a bias-controlled multiplex PCR. The authors' analysis ran thus. The number of nucleated cells in each sample was estimated by amplification of reference gene primers within the assay. Sequence reads were collapsed and filtered to measure the absolute abundance of every unique TCRbeta CDR3 rearrangement. For each sample, productive Simpson clonality was calculated as the square root of Simpson's diversity index across productive rearrangements. TCRdb stores this immuneACCESS table with in-frame sequences only. Part of the clones is absent; in the studies checked, under half of the shortfall reflects unresolved V genes, and no reason is known for the rest. For V, J and clone size, that table is used; D and trimming come from the DNA. In all, the sample holds approximately 200,000 clones, and approximately 84% of those were seen once. The ten largest make up 2.9% of the sample.

Sequencing used peripheral blood. This clonotype was obtained from a man aged 50-60 years who had recovered from COVID-19. This chain joins TRBV5-1 to TRBJ2-5, with 7 central nucleotides matching TRBD1. The DNA is as follows: TGCGCCAGCAGCCCTTGGACAGGACAAGAGACCCAGTACTTC. This codes for CASSPWTGQETQYF.